The sequence of this TCR beta chain was determined in a study of OX40 agonist ivuxolimab in advanced cancers. Findings and limits, study-wide: Average numbers of expanded clones were greater in CD8+ T cells than in CD4+.

The CDR3 covers 13 residues. Trimming pared 6 bases from V and 2 bases from J, leaving 11 bases between. In germline, CDR1 is MNHEY, CDR2 SVGAGI. To note about this clone: The antigen remains unidentified.

Method: immunoSEQ multiplex PCR; TCRdb's copy keeps in-frame clones and lacks some. The sample holds 65,000 to 100,000 clones, under 85% seen once. The clonotype comes from an adult with an advanced solid tumor such as melanoma, head and neck, liver or kidney cancer. The chain combines TRBV6-5 with TRBJ2-7; D not resolved. The sample consisted of CD4+ or CD8+ T cells sorted from blood, taken in a trial of the OX40 agonist ivuxolimab. CDR3: CASRGTTTYEQYF. CDR3 DNA: TGTGCCAGCAGGGGAACAACAACCTACGAGCAGTACTTC.